Sequencing of this T cell receptor (beta chain) was carried out in a study of T cells after yellow fever vaccination. General study points: Abundant bulk-population clonotypes could contaminate the FACS-sorted repertoires. Most primary-vaccination clones reappeared after the booster (about 95% CD4, 88% CD8).

This clonotype was counted ten times or more. Its matching antigen is unknown. UMIs were added to TCR cDNA along with a universal primer site when it was made by 5'RACE template switching. TCRdb fed the 5' RACE reads into MiXCR, producing one record per CDR3 protein. The sample yields about 69,000 distinct CDR3 sequences, 4.5% to 7.5% seen once. CDR1 is MNHEY and CDR2 is SVGAGI in the germline V gene. Trimming cost V 6 bases and J 7 bases, with 8 bases left between them. The CDR3 contains 11 residues. J is TRBJ2-3 and V is TRBV6-5; D is possibly TRBD1 (5 bases). This sequence originates from a man aged 18 to 30 who received the YFV17D yellow fever vaccine. This material consisted of CD4+ T cells sorted from PBMCs, taken roughly 14 days after the first yellow fever vaccination. The CDR3 bases are TGTGCCAGCAGCCAGGGCTATACGCAGTATTTT. This codes for CASSQGYTQYF.